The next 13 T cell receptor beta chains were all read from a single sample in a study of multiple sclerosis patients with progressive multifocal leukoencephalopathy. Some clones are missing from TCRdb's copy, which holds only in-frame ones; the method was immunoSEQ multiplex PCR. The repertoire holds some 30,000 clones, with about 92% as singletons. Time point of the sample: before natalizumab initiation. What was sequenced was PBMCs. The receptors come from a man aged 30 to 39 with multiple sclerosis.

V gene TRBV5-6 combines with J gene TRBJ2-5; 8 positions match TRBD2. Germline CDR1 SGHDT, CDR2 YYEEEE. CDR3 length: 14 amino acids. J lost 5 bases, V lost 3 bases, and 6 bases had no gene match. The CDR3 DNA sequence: TGTGCCAGCAGCTCAGACCCTAGCGGGGAGACCCAGTACTTC. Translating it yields CASSSDPSGETQYF.

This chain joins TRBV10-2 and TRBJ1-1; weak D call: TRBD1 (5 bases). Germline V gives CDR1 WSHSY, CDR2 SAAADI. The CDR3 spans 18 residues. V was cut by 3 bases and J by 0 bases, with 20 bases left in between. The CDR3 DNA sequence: TGCGCCAGCAGTGACCTCATGGGGGGGGACCTCATGAACACTGAAGCTTTCTTT. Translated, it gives CASSDLMGGDLMNTEAFF.

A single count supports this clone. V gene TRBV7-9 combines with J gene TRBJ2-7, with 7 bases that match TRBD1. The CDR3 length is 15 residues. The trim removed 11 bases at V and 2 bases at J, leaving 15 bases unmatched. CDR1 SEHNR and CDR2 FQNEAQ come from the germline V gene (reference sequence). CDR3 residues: CAATRTGTVPYEQYF. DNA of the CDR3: TGTGCCGCGACTCGGACCGGGACAGTACCCTACGAGCAGTACTTC.

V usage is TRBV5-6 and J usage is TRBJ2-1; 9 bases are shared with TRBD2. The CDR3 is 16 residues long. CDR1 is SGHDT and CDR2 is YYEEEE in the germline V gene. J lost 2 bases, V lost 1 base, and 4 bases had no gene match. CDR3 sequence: CASSLYSGRPYNEQFF. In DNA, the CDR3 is TGTGCCAGCAGCTTGTATAGCGGGAGACCCTACAATGAGCAGTTCTTC. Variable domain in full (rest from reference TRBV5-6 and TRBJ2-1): DAGVTQSPTHLIKTRGQQVTLRCSPKSGHDTVSWYQQALGQGPQFIFQYYEEEERQRGNFPDRFSGHQFPNYSSELNVNALLLGDSALYLCASSLYSGRPYNEQFFGPGTRLTVL.

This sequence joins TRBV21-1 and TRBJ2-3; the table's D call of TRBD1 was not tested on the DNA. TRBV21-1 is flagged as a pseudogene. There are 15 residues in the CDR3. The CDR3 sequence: CASSRQGQGWNTQYF. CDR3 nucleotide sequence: TGTGCCAGCAGCAGACAGGGACAGGGGTGGAATACGCAGTATTTT.

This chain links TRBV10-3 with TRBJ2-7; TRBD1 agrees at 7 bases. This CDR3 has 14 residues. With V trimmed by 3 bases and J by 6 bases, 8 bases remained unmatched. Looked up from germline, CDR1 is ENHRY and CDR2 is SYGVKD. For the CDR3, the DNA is TGTGCCATCAGTGATCATTTAGGGGGCCCCGAGCAGTACGTC. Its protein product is CAISDHLGGPEQYV.

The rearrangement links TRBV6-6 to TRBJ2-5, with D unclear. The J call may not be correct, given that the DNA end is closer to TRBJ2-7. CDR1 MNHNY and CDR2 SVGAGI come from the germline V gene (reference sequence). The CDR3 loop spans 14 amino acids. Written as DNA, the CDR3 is TGTGCCAGCAGTTTATCAGAGGCCTCCTACGAGCAGTACTTC. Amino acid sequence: CASSLSEASYEQYF.

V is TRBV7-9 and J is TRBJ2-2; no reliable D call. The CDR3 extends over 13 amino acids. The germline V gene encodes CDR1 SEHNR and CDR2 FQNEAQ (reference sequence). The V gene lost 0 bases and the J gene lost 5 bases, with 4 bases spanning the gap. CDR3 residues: CASSLARTGELFF. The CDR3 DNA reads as TGTGCCAGCAGCTTAGCCCGGACCGGGGAGCTGTTTTTT.

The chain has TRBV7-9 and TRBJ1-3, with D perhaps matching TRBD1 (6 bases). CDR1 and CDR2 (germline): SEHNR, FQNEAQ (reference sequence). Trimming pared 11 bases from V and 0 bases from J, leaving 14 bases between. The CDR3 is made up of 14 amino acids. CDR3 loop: CAPRGVDSGNTIYF. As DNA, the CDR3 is TGTGCCCCCAGGGGCGTCGACTCTGGAAACACCATATATTTT.

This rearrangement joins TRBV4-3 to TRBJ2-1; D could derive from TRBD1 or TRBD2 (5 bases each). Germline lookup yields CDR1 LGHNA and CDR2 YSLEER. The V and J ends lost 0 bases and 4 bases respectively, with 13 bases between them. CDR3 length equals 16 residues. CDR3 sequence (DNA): TGCGCCAGCAGCCAAGATCCCGGGGCCTTGTACAATGAGCAGTTCTTC. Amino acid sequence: CASSQDPGALYNEQFF.

In DNA form, the CDR3 reads TGTGCCAGCAGTACCCGGGGGACTAGGAATGAGCAGTTCTTC. Its protein product is CASSTRGTRNEQFF. The rearrangement joins TRBV6-6 to TRBJ2-1; 8 positions agree with TRBD2. V lost 5 bases, J lost 7 bases, and 7 bases stayed unmatched. This CDR3 contains 14 residues. The germline V gene encodes CDR1 MNHNY and CDR2 SVGAGI (reference sequence).

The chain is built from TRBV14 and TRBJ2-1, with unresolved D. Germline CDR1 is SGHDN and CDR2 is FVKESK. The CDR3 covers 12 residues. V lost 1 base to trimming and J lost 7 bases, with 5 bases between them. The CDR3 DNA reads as TGTGCCAGCAGCCAAGGAGGTAATGAGCAGTTCTTC. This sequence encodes CASSQGGNEQFF.

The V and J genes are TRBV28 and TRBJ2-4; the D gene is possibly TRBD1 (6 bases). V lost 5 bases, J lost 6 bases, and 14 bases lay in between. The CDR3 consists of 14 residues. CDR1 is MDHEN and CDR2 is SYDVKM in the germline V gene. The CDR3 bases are TGTGCCAGCAGTGACGCAGGGGCGGTAAACATTCAGTACTTC. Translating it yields CASSDAGAVNIQYF. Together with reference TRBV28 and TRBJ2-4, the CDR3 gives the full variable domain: DVKVTQSSRYLVKRTGEKVFLECVQDMDHENMFWYRQDPGLGLRLIYFSYDVKMKEKGDIPEGYSVSREKKERFSLILESASTNQTSMYLCASSDAGAVNIQYFGAGTRLSVL.